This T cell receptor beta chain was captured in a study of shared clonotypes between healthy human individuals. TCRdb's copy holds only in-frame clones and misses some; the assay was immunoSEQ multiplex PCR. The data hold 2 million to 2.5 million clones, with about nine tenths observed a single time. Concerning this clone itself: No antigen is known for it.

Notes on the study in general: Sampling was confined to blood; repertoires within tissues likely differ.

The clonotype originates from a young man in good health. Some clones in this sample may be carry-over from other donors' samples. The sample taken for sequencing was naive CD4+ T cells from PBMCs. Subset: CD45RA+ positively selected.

The CDR3 region is CASSLALGQGVTEAFF. DNA for the CDR3: TGTGCCAGCAGCTTAGCGTTGGGGCAGGGCGTCACTGAAGCTTTCTTT. The chain joins TRBV7-9 to TRBJ1-1; D is perhaps TRBD1 (5 bases). Germline V gene data show CDR1 as SEHNR and CDR2 as FQNEAQ (reference sequence). V was clipped by 0 bases and J by 4 bases, with 15 bases between them. The CDR3 is 16 amino acids.